These T cell receptor beta chains were read from a single sample in a study of beta chain features in type 1 diabetes. Measured with immunoSEQ multiplex PCR; TCRdb has only the in-frame clones, and not every one. The table includes more than 150,000 clones, 7.5% to 10% detected once. The sequenced material came from central memory CD4+ T cells from blood. The receptors come from a woman aged 18-29 years in good health. Both conserved end residues are part of each CDR3. Fields, in order: D gene, V gene, clone size, J gene, CDR3 DNA, CDR3 protein. A D gene is named only where the DNA matches it firmly. Expanded clones get a size class; other rows say once, few or many, or leave the size out.

D: TRBD2
V: TRBV7-2
size: .
J: TRBJ2-5
DNA: TGTGCCAGCAGCTTAGTGGCGGGGGGGCCGGAGACCCAGTACTTC
CDR3: CASSLVAGGPETQYF

D: .
V: TRBV30
size: few
J: TRBJ2-1
DNA: TGTGCCTGGAGTGTACGAGCGGTTAGCTCCTACAATGAGCAGTTCTTC
CDR3: CAWSVRAVSSYNEQFF

D: TRBD1
V: TRBV5-5
size: .
J: TRBJ2-7
DNA: TGTGCCAGCAGCTTGTCCGGGACAGGGTTTTACGAGCAGTACTTC
CDR3: CASSLSGTGFYEQYF

D: TRBD2
V: TRBV14
size: few
J: TRBJ2-7
DNA: TGTGCCAGCAGCCTTACTAGCGGCCCCTACGAGCAGTACTTC
CDR3: CASSLTSGPYEQYF

D: .
V: TRBV6-5
size: few
J: TRBJ1-6
DNA: TGTGCCAGCAGTTATAAGAGGGAATCACCCCTCCACTTT
CDR3: CASSYKRESPLHF

D: .
V: TRBV11-2
size: few
J: TRBJ2-3
DNA: TGTGCCAGCAGCTTAGTGCCCATGGGCAGGGACACAGATACGCAGTATTTT
CDR3: CASSLVPMGRDTDTQYF

D: TRBD1
V: TRBV11-1
size: few
J: TRBJ2-3
DNA: TGTGCCAGCAGCTTATCCCTGGACAGGGGCACAGATACGCAGTATTTT
CDR3: CASSLSLDRGTDTQYF

D: .
V: TRBV2
size: few
J: TRBJ1-1
DNA: TGTGCCAGCAGTTGGGACTCCGGGGCTTTCTTT
CDR3: CASSWDSGAFF

D: .
V: TRBV4-2
size: .
J: TRBJ2-3
DNA: TGTGCCAGCAGCCAAGATTTCGGCGGGGTGAGCACAGATACGCAGTATTTT
CDR3: CASSQDFGGVSTDTQYF

D: .
V: TRBV5-1
size: few
J: TRBJ2-1
DNA: TGCGCCAGCAGCTGGGTTGGAGCTAAGGATGAGCAGTTCTTC
CDR3: CASSWVGAKDEQFF

D: .
V: TRBV6-5
size: .
J: TRBJ2-5
DNA: TGTGCCAGCAGTCTCGACAGGAACCAAGAGACCCAGTACTTC
CDR3: CASSLDRNQETQYF

D: .
V: TRBV7-2
size: .
J: TRBJ2-2
DNA: TGTGCCAGCAGCTTATTCCGGGGGAGGAACACCGGGGAGCTGTTTTTT
CDR3: CASSLFRGRNTGELFF

D: .
V: TRBV19
size: .
J: TRBJ1-2
DNA: TGTGCCAGTAGCTCCCAGGGTAGAAGCTACACCTTC
CDR3: CASSSQGRSYTF

D: .
V: TRBV5-1
size: .
J: TRBJ2-7
DNA: TGCGCCAGCAGCTTCGGAGGTGGCGAGCAGTACTTC
CDR3: CASSFGGGEQYF

D: .
V: TRBV19
size: .
J: TRBJ1-1
DNA: TGTGCCAGTAGTATAGGGGCAGGGCAGAACACTGAAGCTTTCTTT
CDR3: CASSIGAGQNTEAFF

D: TRBD2
V: TRBV19
size: few
J: TRBJ2-7
DNA: TGTGCCAGTAGTCCAGGACTAGCGGCAGCCAGAGAGCAGTACTTC
CDR3: CASSPGLAAAREQYF

D: TRBD1
V: TRBV2
size: few
J: TRBJ2-1
DNA: TGTGCCAGCAGTGGGGACAGGGTCTACAATGAGCAGTTCTTC
CDR3: CASSGDRVYNEQFF

D: TRBD1
V: TRBV5-4
size: many
J: TRBJ2-1
DNA: TGTGCCAGCAGCTTGGGACAGGGGAATGAGCAGTTCTTC
CDR3: CASSLGQGNEQFF

D: TRBD1
V: TRBV18
size: .
J: TRBJ1-1
DNA: TGTGCCAGCTCCCGGACAGGGAACACTGAAGCTTTCTTT
CDR3: CASSRTGNTEAFF

D: .
V: TRBV27
size: few
J: TRBJ2-7
DNA: TGTGCCAGCAGTCTCGATGAGGCCGGCGAGCAGTACTTC
CDR3: CASSLDEAGEQYF

D: .
V: TRBV14
size: .
J: TRBJ1-4
DNA: TGTGCCAGCAGCCCTACGACACTCAATGAAAAACTGTTTTTT
CDR3: CASSPTTLNEKLFF

D: TRBD1
V: TRBV19
size: .
J: TRBJ1-2
DNA: TGTGCCAGTAGTACCTACAGGGGTTTCTGCACCTTC
CDR3: CASSTYRGFCTF

D: .
V: TRBV29-1
size: .
J: TRBJ1-4
DNA: TGCAGCGTTGTTTATGAGGAAAAACTGTTTTTT
CDR3: CSVVYEEKLFF

D: .
V: TRBV29-1
size: .
J: TRBJ2-3
DNA: TGCAGCGTAGAATCCCCTGGCAGGGGCATGGATACGCAGTATTTT
CDR3: CSVESPGRGMDTQYF

D: .
V: TRBV6-5
size: few
J: TRBJ2-3
DNA: TGTGCCAGCAGCCCTATTAACGCAGATACGCAGTATTTT
CDR3: CASSPINADTQYF

D: .
V: TRBV9
size: .
J: TRBJ2-5
DNA: TGTGCCAGCAGCCCGTTTTTGAGGACCGCGGGAGAGACCCAGTACTTC
CDR3: CASSPFLRTAGETQYF

D: .
V: TRBV6-1
size: few
J: TRBJ2-1
DNA: TGTGCCAGCATGACATACAATGAGCAGTTCTTC
CDR3: CASMTYNEQFF